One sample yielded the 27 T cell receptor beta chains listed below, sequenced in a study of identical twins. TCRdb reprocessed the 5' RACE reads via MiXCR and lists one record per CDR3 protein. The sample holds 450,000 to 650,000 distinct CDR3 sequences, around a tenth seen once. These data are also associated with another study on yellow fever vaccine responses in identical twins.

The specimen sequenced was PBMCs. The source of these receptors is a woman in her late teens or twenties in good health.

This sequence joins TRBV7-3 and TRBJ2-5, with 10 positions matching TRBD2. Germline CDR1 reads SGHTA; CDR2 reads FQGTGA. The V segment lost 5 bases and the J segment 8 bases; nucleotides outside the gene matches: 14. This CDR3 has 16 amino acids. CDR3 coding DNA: TGTGCCAGCAGCCCTAGGGGTAGCGGGGGGTACCTCACCCAGTACTTC. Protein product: CASSPRGSGGYLTQYF.

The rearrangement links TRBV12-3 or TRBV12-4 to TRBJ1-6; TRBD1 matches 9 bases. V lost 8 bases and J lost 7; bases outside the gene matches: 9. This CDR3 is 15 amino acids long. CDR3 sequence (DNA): TGTGCCAGCGCCGGGACAGGGCTAAGGAATTCACCCCTCCACTTT. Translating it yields CASAGTGLRNSPLHF.

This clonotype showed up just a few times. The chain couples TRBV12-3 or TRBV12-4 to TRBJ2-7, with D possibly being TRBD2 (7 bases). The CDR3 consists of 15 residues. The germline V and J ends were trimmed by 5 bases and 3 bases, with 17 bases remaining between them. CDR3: CASSRMGGAGYEQYF. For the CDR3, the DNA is TGTGCCAGCAGTCGAATGGGGGGGGCCGGCTACGAGCAGTACTTC.

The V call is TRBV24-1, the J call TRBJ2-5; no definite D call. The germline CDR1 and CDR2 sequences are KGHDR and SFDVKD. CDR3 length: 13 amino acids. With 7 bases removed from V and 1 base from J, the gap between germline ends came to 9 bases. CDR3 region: CATRGFGQETQYF. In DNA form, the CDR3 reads TGTGCCACCAGAGGGTTCGGCCAAGAGACCCAGTACTTC.

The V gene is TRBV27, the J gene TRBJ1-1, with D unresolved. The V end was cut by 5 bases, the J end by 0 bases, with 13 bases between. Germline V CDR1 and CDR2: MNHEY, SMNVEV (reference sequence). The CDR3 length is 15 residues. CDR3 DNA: TGTGCCAGCAGTCCCCGGCCGGGGATGAACACTGAAGCTTTCTTT. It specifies CASSPRPGMNTEAFF.

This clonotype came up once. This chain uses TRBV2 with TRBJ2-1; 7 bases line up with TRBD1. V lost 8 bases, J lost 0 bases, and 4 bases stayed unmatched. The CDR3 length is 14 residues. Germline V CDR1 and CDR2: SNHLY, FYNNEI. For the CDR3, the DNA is TGTGCCAGCGAGGGACAGAGCTCCTACAATGAGCAGTTCTTC. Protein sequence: CASEGQSSYNEQFF.

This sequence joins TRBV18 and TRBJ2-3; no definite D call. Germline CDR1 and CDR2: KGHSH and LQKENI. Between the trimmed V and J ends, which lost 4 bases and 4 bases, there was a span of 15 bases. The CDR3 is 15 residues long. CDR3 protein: CASSLYNEFADTQYF. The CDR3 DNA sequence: TGTGCCAGCTCACTCTACAATGAGTTCGCAGATACGCAGTATTTT.

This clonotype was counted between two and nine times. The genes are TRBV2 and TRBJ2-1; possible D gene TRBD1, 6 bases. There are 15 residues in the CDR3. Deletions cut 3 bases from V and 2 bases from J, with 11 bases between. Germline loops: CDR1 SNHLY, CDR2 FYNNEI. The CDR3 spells CASSEGRGTYNEQFF. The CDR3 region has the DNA TGTGCCAGCAGTGAGGGCAGGGGAACCTACAATGAGCAGTTCTTC.

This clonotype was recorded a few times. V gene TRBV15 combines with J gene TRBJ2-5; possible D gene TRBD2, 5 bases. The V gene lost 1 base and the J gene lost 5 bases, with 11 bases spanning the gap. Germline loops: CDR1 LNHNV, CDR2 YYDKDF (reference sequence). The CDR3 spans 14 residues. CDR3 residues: CATSRAISDETQYF. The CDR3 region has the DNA TGTGCCACCAGCAGAGCTATTAGCGACGAGACCCAGTACTTC.

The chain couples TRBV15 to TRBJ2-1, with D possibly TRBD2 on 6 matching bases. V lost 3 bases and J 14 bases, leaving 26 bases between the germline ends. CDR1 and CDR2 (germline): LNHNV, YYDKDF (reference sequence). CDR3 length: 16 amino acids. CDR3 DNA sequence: TGTGCCACCAGCAGGGAGAGCAGGGCTGGGACGGGGGTGGAGTTCTTC. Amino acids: CATSRESRAGTGVEFF.

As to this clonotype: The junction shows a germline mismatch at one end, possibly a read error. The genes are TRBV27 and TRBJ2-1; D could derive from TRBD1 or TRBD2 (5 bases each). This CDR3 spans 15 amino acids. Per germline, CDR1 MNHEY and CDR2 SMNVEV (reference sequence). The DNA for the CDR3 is TGTGCCAGCAGTTTCTCCGGGACCGCATTAGAAAAGCGTACCTTC. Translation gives CASSFSGTALEKRTF.

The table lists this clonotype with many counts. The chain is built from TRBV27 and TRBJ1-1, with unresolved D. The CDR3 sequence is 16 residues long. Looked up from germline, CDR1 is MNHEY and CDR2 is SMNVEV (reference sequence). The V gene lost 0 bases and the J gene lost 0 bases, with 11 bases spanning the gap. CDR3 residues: CASSLSTVAMNTEAFF. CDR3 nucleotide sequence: TGTGCCAGCAGTTTATCCACAGTGGCAATGAACACTGAAGCTTTCTTT.

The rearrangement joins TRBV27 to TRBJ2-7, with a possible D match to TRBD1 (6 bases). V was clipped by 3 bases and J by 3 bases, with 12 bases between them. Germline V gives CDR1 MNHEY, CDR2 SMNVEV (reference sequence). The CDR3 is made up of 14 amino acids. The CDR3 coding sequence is TGTGCCAGCAGTTTCTACCGGGACAACTACGAGCAGTACTTC. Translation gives CASSFYRDNYEQYF.

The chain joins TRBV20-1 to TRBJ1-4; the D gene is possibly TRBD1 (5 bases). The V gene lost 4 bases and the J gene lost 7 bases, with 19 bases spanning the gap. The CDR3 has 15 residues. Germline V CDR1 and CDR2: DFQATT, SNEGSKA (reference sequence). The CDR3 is CSAIDRSATGEKLFF. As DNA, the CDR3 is TGCAGTGCTATCGACAGATCCGCGACGGGTGAAAAACTGTTTTTT.

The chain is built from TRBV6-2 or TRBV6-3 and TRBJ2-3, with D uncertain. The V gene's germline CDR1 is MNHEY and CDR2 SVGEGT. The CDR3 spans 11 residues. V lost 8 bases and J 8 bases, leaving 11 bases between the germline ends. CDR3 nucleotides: TGTGCCAGCGGCCTGAAGAGTACGCAGTATTTT. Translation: CASGLKSTQYF.

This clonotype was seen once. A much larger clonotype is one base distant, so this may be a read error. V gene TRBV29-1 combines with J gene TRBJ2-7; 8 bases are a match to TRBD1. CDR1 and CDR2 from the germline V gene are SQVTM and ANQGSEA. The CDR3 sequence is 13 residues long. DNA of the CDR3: TGCAGCGTTGATGGCTCAGGGGGCTACAAGCAGTACTTC. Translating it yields CSVDGSGGYKQYF.

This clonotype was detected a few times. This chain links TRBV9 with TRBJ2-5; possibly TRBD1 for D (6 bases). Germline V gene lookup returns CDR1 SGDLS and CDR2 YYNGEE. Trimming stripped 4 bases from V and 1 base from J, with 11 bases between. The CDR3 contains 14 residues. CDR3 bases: TGTGCCAGCAGCCCCGGACAGTTCCAAGAGACCCAGTACTTC. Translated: CASSPGQFQETQYF.

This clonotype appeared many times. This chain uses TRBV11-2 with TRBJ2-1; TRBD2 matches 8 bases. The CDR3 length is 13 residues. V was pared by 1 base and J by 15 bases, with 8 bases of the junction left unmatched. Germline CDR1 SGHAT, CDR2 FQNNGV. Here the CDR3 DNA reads TGTGCCAGCAGCTTAGTAGGGCGGGGGGTCCGGTTCTTC. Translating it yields CASSLVGRGVRFF.

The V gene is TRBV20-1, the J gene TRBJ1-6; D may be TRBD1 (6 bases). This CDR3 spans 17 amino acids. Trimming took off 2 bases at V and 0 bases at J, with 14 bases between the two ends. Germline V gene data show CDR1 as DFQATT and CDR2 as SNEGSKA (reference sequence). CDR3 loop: CSARLGGGSSYNSPLHF. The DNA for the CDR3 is TGCAGTGCTAGATTGGGAGGGGGGAGCTCCTATAATTCACCCCTCCACTTT.

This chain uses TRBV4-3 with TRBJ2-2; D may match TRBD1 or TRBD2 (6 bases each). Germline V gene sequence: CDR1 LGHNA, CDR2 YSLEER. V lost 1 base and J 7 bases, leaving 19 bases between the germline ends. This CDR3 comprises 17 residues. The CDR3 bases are TGCGCCAGCAGCCAAGGTCGGGGGCGTGAAGTCGACGGGGAGCTGTTTTTT. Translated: CASSQGRGREVDGELFF.

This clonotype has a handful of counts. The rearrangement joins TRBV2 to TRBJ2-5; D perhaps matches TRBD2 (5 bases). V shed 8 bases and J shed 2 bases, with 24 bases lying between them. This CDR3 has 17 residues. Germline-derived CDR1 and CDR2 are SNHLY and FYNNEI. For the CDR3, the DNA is TGTGCCAGCCACCCCGCGGGTAACAGAGAATCACAAGAGACCCAGTACTTC. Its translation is CASHPAGNRESQETQYF.

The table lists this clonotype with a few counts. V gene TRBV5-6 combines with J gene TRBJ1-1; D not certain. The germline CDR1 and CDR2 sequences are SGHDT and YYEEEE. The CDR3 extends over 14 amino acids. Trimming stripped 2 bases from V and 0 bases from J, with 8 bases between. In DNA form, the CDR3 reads TGTGCCAGCAGCTTAGGGTTTATGAACACTGAAGCTTTCTTT. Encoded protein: CASSLGFMNTEAFF.

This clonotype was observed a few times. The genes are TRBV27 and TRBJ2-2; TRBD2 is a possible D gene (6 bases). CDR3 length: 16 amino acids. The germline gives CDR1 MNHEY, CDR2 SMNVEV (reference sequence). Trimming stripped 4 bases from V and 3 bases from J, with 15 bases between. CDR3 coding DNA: TGTGCCAGCAGTTCGCCGTCGGGAGCCCACACCGGGGAGCTGTTTTTT. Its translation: CASSSPSGAHTGELFF.

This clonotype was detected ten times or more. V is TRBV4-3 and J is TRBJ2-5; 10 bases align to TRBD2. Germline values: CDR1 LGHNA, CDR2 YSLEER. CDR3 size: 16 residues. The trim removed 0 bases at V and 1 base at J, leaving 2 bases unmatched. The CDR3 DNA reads TGCGCCAGCAGCCAAGATAGCGGGAGGCCCCAAGAGACCCAGTACTTC. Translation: CASSQDSGRPQETQYF.

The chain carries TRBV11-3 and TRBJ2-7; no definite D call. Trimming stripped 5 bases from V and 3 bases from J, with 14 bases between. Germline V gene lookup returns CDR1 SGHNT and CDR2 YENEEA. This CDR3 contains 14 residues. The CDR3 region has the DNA TGTGCCAGCAGCCCAAACCGAAATAGCTACGAGCAGTACTTC. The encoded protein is CASSPNRNSYEQYF. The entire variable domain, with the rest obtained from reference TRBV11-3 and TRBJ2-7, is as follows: EAGVVQSPRYKIIEKKQPVAFWCNPISGHNTLYWYLQNLGQGPELLIRYENEEAVDDSQLPKDRFSAERLKGVDSTLKIQPAELGDSAVYLCASSPNRNSYEQYFGPGTRLTVT.

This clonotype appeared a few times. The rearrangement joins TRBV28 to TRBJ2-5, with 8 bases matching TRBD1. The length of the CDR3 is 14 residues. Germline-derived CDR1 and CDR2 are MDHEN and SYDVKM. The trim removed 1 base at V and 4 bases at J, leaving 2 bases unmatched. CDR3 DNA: TGTGCCAGCAGTTTATACGACAGGGGAGAGACCCAGTACTTC. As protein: CASSLYDRGETQYF. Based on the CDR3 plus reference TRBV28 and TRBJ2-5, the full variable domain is DVKVTQSSRYLVKRTGEKVFLECVQDMDHENMFWYRQDPGLGLRLIYFSYDVKMKEKGDIPEGYSVSREKKERFSLILESASTNQTSMYLCASSLYDRGETQYFGPGTRLLVL.

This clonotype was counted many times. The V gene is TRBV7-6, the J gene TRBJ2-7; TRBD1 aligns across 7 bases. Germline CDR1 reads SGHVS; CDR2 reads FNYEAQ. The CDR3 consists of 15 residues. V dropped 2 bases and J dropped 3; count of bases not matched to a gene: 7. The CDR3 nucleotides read TGTGCCAGCAGCTTAAGGGACAGAGAACACTACGAGCAGTACTTC. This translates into CASSLRDREHYEQYF. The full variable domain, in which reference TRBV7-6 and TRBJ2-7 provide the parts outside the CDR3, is GAGVSQSPRYKVTKRGQDVALRCDPISGHVSLYWYRQALGQGPEFLTYFNYEAQQDKSGLPNDRFSAERPEGSISTLTIQRTEQRDSAMYRCASSLRDREHYEQYFGPGTRLTVT.